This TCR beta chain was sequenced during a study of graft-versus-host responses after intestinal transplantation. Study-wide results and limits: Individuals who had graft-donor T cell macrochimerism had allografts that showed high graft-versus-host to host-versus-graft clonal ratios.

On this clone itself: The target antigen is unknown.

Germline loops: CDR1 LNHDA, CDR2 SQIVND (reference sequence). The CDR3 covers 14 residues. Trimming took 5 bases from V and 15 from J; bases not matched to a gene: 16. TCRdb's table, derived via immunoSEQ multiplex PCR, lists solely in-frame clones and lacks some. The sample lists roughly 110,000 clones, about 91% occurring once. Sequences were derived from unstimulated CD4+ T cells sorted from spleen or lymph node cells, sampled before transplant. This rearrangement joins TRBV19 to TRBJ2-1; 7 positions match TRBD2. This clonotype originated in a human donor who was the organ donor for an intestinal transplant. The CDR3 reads CASSQIGGSRCPFF. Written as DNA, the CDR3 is TGTGCCAGTAGTCAAATTGGCGGGAGTAGGTGTCCGTTCTTC.